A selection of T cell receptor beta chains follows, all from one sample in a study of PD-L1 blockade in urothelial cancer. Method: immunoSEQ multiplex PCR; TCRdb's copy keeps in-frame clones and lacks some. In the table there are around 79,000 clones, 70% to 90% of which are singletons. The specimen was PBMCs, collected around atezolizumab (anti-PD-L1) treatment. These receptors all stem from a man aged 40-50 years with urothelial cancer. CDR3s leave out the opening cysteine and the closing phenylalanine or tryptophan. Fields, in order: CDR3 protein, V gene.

CDR3aa: ASSLPRDEQF
v_gene: TRBV11-1

CDR3aa: ASRSRGRITDTQY
v_gene: TRBV19

CDR3aa: ASSLRQMDGYT
v_gene: TRBV27

CDR3aa: ASTFGQGLYGYT
v_gene: TRBV19

CDR3aa: ASFERPIYGYT
v_gene: TRBV28

CDR3aa: ASSVEGAYKDTQY
v_gene: TRBV9

CDR3aa: ASSFATGGNQPQH
v_gene: TRBV5-6

CDR3aa: ASMAGARTGELF
v_gene: TRBV2

CDR3aa: ASSSGWGSSTDTQY
v_gene: TRBV5-4

CDR3aa: ASSPRTGRGDTQY
v_gene: TRBV6-5

CDR3aa: ASSSGTSGRTEQY
v_gene: TRBV6-5

CDR3aa: ASSIEALQEQF
v_gene: TRBV19

CDR3aa: ASSQVAGVSQY
v_gene: TRBV4-2

CDR3aa: ASSLFRARVDTEAF
v_gene: TRBV5-1

CDR3aa: ASSNQGFEQF
v_gene: TRBV6-1

CDR3aa: ASSKRLPTDITDTQY
v_gene: TRBV5-5

CDR3aa: ASQRASGANVLT
v_gene: TRBV27

CDR3aa: ASSPDRSSGNTIY
v_gene: TRBV6-5

CDR3aa: ASSLGTGGYT
v_gene: TRBV7-9

CDR3aa: ASSQLTSGKHNEQF
v_gene: TRBV4-3

CDR3aa: ASSQRTGEYEGATEAF
v_gene: TRBV5-1

CDR3aa: ASSQDDFGAF
v_gene: TRBV4-1

CDR3aa: ASSHYRVWEQF
v_gene: TRBV14

CDR3aa: ASSLGPGTGLYGYT
v_gene: TRBV7-3

CDR3aa: ASSYSTRIGNEQF
v_gene: TRBV6-5

CDR3aa: ASSSRHNYGYT
v_gene: TRBV5-5

CDR3aa: ASSPITRNTEAF
v_gene: TRBV18

CDR3aa: ASRTGGTGELF
v_gene: TRBV28

CDR3aa: ASDFPGLANWGKQY
v_gene: TRBV7-9

CDR3aa: ASSVGTGTQPQH
v_gene: TRBV9

CDR3aa: ASSTHRAGDYGYT
v_gene: TRBV19

CDR3aa: SAAQVGYT
v_gene: TRBV20-1

CDR3aa: AIRRQGKGGEQY
v_gene: TRBV10-3

CDR3aa: ATSRRAGETQY
v_gene: TRBV15

CDR3aa: ASSPIDRAYGYT
v_gene: TRBV18

CDR3aa: ASSPTTGDTEAF
v_gene: TRBV4-3

CDR3aa: ASSLARGNEQY
v_gene: TRBV7-6

CDR3aa: ASRNKQSSYEQY
v_gene: TRBV19